The table lists the clone carrying this T cell receptor beta chain with a few counts. The CDR3 loop spans 16 amino acids. The ends were cut back, 1 base at V and 1 base at J, with 11 bases in the middle. The data derive from a study of T-cell memory formation after mild COVID-19. One entry per CDR3 protein, called by TCRdb with MiXCR from the 5' RACE reads. The sample lists fewer than 250,000 distinct CDR3 sequences; around 30% were seen once. The chain links TRBV12-3 or TRBV12-4 to TRBJ2-4; a possible D gene is TRBD2 (6 bases). Source material: PBMCs or a T cell subset sorted from them (not recorded which). The clonotype comes from an adult woman who had mild COVID-19 (a few samples of this study predate the infection). Cell type and time point are not known. CDR3 coding DNA: TGTGCCAGCAGTTTAGGACTAGGTACGGCCAAAAACATTCAGTACTTC. It translates to CASSLGLGTAKNIQYF.